Listed below are T cell receptor beta chains from one sample, sequenced in a study of molecular identifiers for immune sequencing clone quantification. TCRdb passed the PCR reads through MiXCR, listing each CDR3 protein once. Among about 300,000 distinct CDR3 sequences listed, about 22% were seen once. Sequencing used naive CD8+ T cells from blood, with Jurkat cell RNA spiked in. The source is a human donor in good health. Some libraries in this study had Jurkat cell RNA spiked in. CDR3s include the opening cysteine and the closing phenylalanine or tryptophan. The D gene is left open where the match is weak. Size tells how often a clone was seen (once, few, many) or the class of an expanded clone, and some rows leave it out.

clone size: .
V gene: TRBV4-3
CDR3 length: 17
J gene: TRBJ2-3
D gene: .
CDR3 protein: CASSQDYMGMSTDTQYF
CDR3 DNA: TGCGCCAGCAGCCAAGATTATATGGGTATGAGCACAGATACGCAGTATTTT

clone size: once
V gene: TRBV12-3/TRBV12-4
CDR3 length: 13
J gene: TRBJ2-1
D gene: .
CDR3 protein: CATEGISYNEQFF
CDR3 DNA: TGTGCCACCGAAGGGATTTCCTACAATGAGCAGTTCTTC

clone size: .
V gene: TRBV4-3
CDR3 length: 18
J gene: TRBJ2-1
D gene: TRBD2
CDR3 protein: CASSQDPAGGPWDNEQFF
CDR3 DNA: TGCGCCAGCAGCCAAGATCCAGCGGGGGGGCCATGGGACAATGAGCAGTTCTTC

clone size: few
V gene: TRBV6-2/TRBV6-3
CDR3 length: 15
J gene: TRBJ2-1
D gene: .
CDR3 protein: CASSYSIQGANEQFF
CDR3 DNA: TGTGCCAGCAGTTACTCGATACAGGGAGCGAATGAGCAGTTCTTC

clone size: many
V gene: TRBV12-3/TRBV12-4
CDR3 length: 15
J gene: TRBJ2-1
D gene: .
CDR3 protein: CASTPDGSSYNEQFF
CDR3 DNA: TGTGCCAGCACCCCCGACGGAAGCTCCTACAATGAGCAGTTCTTC

clone size: few
V gene: TRBV20-1
CDR3 length: 13
J gene: TRBJ2-7
D gene: .
CDR3 protein: CSARTGLTYEQYF
CDR3 DNA: TGCAGTGCTAGAACGGGACTTACCTACGAGCAGTACTTC

clone size: .
V gene: TRBV28
CDR3 length: 16
J gene: TRBJ2-5
D gene: .
CDR3 protein: CASSLWGRGIQETQYF
CDR3 DNA: TGTGCCAGCAGTTTATGGGGCAGGGGCATCCAGGAGACCCAGTACTTC

clone size: few
V gene: TRBV29-1
CDR3 length: 11
J gene: TRBJ1-2
D gene: .
CDR3 protein: CSVGAEDGYTF
CDR3 DNA: TGCAGCGTTGGGGCAGAAGATGGCTACACCTTC

clone size: many
V gene: TRBV20-1
CDR3 length: 15
J gene: TRBJ2-7
D gene: .
CDR3 protein: CSAPGGTGWSYEQYF
CDR3 DNA: TGCAGTGCTCCCGGAGGTACAGGGTGGTCCTACGAGCAGTACTTC

clone size: many
V gene: TRBV30
CDR3 length: 15
J gene: TRBJ2-3
D gene: TRBD1
CDR3 protein: CAWSVGQGRPDTQYF
CDR3 DNA: TGTGCCTGGAGTGTTGGACAGGGGAGACCTGATACGCAGTATTTT

clone size: many
V gene: TRBV29-1
CDR3 length: 12
J gene: TRBJ1-1
D gene: .
CDR3 protein: CSVEAQGPEAFF
CDR3 DNA: TGCAGCGTTGAAGCTCAGGGGCCTGAAGCTTTCTTT

clone size: many
V gene: TRBV12-3/TRBV12-4
CDR3 length: 14
J gene: TRBJ1-1
D gene: .
CDR3 protein: CASSAATPNTEAFF
CDR3 DNA: TGTGCCAGCAGTGCCGCGACACCGAACACTGAAGCTTTCTTT

clone size: once
V gene: TRBV5-5
CDR3 length: 17
J gene: TRBJ2-2
D gene: TRBD2
CDR3 protein: CASSLTQGLAALGELFF
CDR3 DNA: TGTGCCAGCAGCCTGACCCAGGGACTAGCGGCATTAGGGGAGCTGTTTTTT

clone size: many
V gene: TRBV6-2/TRBV6-3
CDR3 length: 12
J gene: TRBJ1-1
D gene: .
CDR3 protein: CASSPRATEAFF
CDR3 DNA: TGTGCCAGCAGTCCGCGGGCCACTGAAGCTTTCTTT

clone size: few
V gene: TRBV7-9
CDR3 length: 17
J gene: TRBJ2-5
D gene: .
CDR3 protein: CASSLASVVLGKETQYF
CDR3 DNA: TGTGCCAGCAGCTTAGCCTCCGTTGTTTTGGGTAAAGAGACCCAGTACTTC

clone size: many
V gene: TRBV6-5
CDR3 length: 15
J gene: TRBJ2-7
D gene: TRBD2
CDR3 protein: CASSYGASGGYEQYF
CDR3 DNA: TGTGCCAGCAGTTACGGGGCTAGCGGGGGGTACGAGCAGTACTTC

clone size: many
V gene: TRBV7-2
CDR3 length: 14
J gene: TRBJ2-5
D gene: .
CDR3 protein: CASSNLGLPETQYF
CDR3 DNA: TGTGCCAGCAGCAACCTTGGACTCCCGGAGACCCAGTACTTC

clone size: many
V gene: TRBV12-3/TRBV12-4
CDR3 length: 16
J gene: TRBJ2-5
D gene: .
CDR3 protein: CASSPSVWISQETQYF
CDR3 DNA: TGTGCCAGCAGTCCATCGGTTTGGATCAGTCAAGAGACCCAGTACTTC

clone size: many
V gene: TRBV2
CDR3 length: 15
J gene: TRBJ2-3
D gene: TRBD2
CDR3 protein: CASTGLAGVPDTQYF
CDR3 DNA: TGTGCCTCCACAGGACTAGCGGGAGTTCCAGATACGCAGTATTTT

clone size: many
V gene: TRBV6-6
CDR3 length: 18
J gene: TRBJ2-4
D gene: .
CDR3 protein: CASSYPERDPLAKNIQYF
CDR3 DNA: TGTGCCAGCAGTTACCCTGAACGGGACCCTCTAGCCAAAAACATTCAGTACTTC

clone size: few
V gene: TRBV6-6
CDR3 length: 16
J gene: TRBJ2-3
D gene: TRBD1
CDR3 protein: CASIESRDRVSDTQYF
CDR3 DNA: TGTGCCAGCATCGAGAGCCGGGACAGGGTTTCAGATACGCAGTATTTT

clone size: many
V gene: TRBV14
CDR3 length: 16
J gene: TRBJ2-2
D gene: .
CDR3 protein: CASSPPWEAYTGELFF
CDR3 DNA: TGTGCCAGCAGCCCTCCCTGGGAGGCCTACACCGGGGAGCTGTTTTTT

clone size: many
V gene: TRBV12-3/TRBV12-4
CDR3 length: 14
J gene: TRBJ1-1
D gene: .
CDR3 protein: CASSPTLPSTEAFF
CDR3 DNA: TGTGCCAGCAGTCCGACCCTACCTTCCACTGAAGCTTTCTTT

clone size: many
V gene: TRBV6-2/TRBV6-3
CDR3 length: 14
J gene: TRBJ2-5
D gene: .
CDR3 protein: CASSYWQKQETQYF
CDR3 DNA: TGTGCCAGCAGTTACTGGCAGAAGCAAGAGACCCAGTACTTC

clone size: many
V gene: TRBV7-9
CDR3 length: 15
J gene: TRBJ2-5
D gene: TRBD1
CDR3 protein: CASSSRTGGEETQYF
CDR3 DNA: TGTGCCAGCAGCTCCAGGACAGGGGGGGAAGAGACCCAGTACTTC

clone size: many
V gene: TRBV29-1
CDR3 length: 16
J gene: TRBJ2-5
D gene: TRBD1
CDR3 protein: CSVTGQGAVSKETQYF
CDR3 DNA: TGCAGCGTTACAGGACAGGGGGCGGTCAGTAAGGAGACCCAGTACTTC

clone size: few
V gene: TRBV12-3/TRBV12-4
CDR3 length: 14
J gene: TRBJ2-7
D gene: .
CDR3 protein: CASSSNPSSYEQYF
CDR3 DNA: TGTGCCAGCAGTTCCAACCCGAGCTCCTACGAGCAGTACTTC

clone size: many
V gene: TRBV20-1
CDR3 length: 14
J gene: TRBJ1-2
D gene: .
CDR3 protein: CSAPVFRSNYGYTF
CDR3 DNA: TGCAGTGCCCCGGTCTTCAGGTCTAACTATGGCTACACCTTC

clone size: .
V gene: TRBV7-2
CDR3 length: 15
J gene: TRBJ2-3
D gene: TRBD2
CDR3 protein: CASSMGGGGPDTQYF
CDR3 DNA: TGTGCCAGCAGCATGGGTGGCGGGGGTCCAGATACGCAGTATTTT

clone size: many
V gene: TRBV12-5
CDR3 length: 12
J gene: TRBJ1-1
D gene: .
CDR3 protein: CASATGNTEAFF
CDR3 DNA: TGTGCTAGTGCAACAGGGAACACTGAAGCTTTCTTT

clone size: many
V gene: TRBV7-9
CDR3 length: 12
J gene: TRBJ2-7
D gene: .
CDR3 protein: CASSISTYEQYF
CDR3 DNA: TGTGCCAGTTCCATATCTACCTACGAGCAGTACTTC

clone size: .
V gene: TRBV27
CDR3 length: 14
J gene: TRBJ2-7
D gene: .
CDR3 protein: CASSFEPQGDEQYF
CDR3 DNA: TGTGCCAGCAGTTTTGAGCCCCAGGGCGACGAGCAGTACTTC

clone size: few
V gene: TRBV30
CDR3 length: 15
J gene: TRBJ2-2
D gene: TRBD1
CDR3 protein: CAWRQGAIYTGELFF
CDR3 DNA: TGTGCCTGGAGGCAGGGGGCGATTTACACCGGGGAGCTGTTTTTT

clone size: many
V gene: TRBV6-5
CDR3 length: 14
J gene: TRBJ2-5
D gene: .
CDR3 protein: CASSYSSPEETQYF
CDR3 DNA: TGTGCCAGCAGTTACTCAAGCCCGGAGGAGACCCAGTACTTC

clone size: few
V gene: TRBV10-3
CDR3 length: 13
J gene: TRBJ1-1
D gene: .
CDR3 protein: CAIMGVMNTEAFF
CDR3 DNA: TGTGCCATCATGGGTGTGATGAACACTGAAGCTTTCTTT

clone size: many
V gene: TRBV25-1
CDR3 length: 13
J gene: TRBJ1-1
D gene: .
CDR3 protein: CASSESTYTEAFF
CDR3 DNA: TGTGCCAGCAGTGAATCTACTTACACTGAAGCTTTCTTT

clone size: many
V gene: TRBV7-9
CDR3 length: 17
J gene: TRBJ2-3
D gene: .
CDR3 protein: CASSLGPVGGRPDTQYF
CDR3 DNA: TGTGCCAGCAGCTTAGGCCCTGTGGGGGGGCGGCCAGATACGCAGTATTTT